This TCR beta chain was profiled in a study of regulatory T cells in long-lasting Graves disease. Documented time point: persistent/refractory GD, antithyroid drugs over 5 years with positive TRAb. RNA from PBMCs was the source of the TCR library. V lost 1 base to trimming and J lost 5 bases; unmatched junction nucleotides: 10. There are 15 residues in the CDR3. Germline V gene data show CDR1 as GTSNPN and CDR2 as SVGIG (reference sequence). To make TCR beta libraries, researchers used iRepertoire HTBI primers and Arm-PCR of CDR3 regions. TCRdb recomputed calls from the multiplex PCR reads with MiXCR, one row per CDR3 protein. The top ten hold around 50% of the sample, which has 310,000 or so distinct CDR3 sequences, under 25% seen once. This clonotype was recorded many times.

This receptor was identified in a female donor with Graves disease. The chain links TRBV30 to TRBJ2-5, with 7 bases that match TRBD2. The input for sequencing was peripheral blood mononuclear cells (PBMCs), taken when the disease was refractory, from a patient treated with antithyroid drugs. As DNA, the CDR3 is TGTGCCTGGAGTGGCACCCCTAGCGGACGCGAGACCCAGTACTTC. Residues: CAWSGTPSGRETQYF.